One sample yielded the 2 T cell receptor beta chains listed below, sequenced in a study of neurological immune-mediated disorders. TCRdb re-called the 5' RACE reads with MiXCR, one entry per CDR3 protein. The data contain over 50,000 distinct CDR3 sequences, about 3.7% of them seen just once; the ten biggest clones take up about 5.4%. Sequencing was performed on PBMCs. The source is a middle-aged man with multiple sclerosis.

This clonotype was seen ten or more times. J is TRBJ2-5 and V is TRBV2; D possibly matches TRBD1 or TRBD2 (6 bases each). V was shortened by 8 bases and J by 5 bases, with 15 bases between the two germline ends. The CDR3 is 13 amino acids. Germline V gene sequence: CDR1 SNHLY, CDR2 FYNNEI. The CDR3 region has the DNA TGTGCCAGCTCGACCGGGGGCGGGGAGACCCAGTACTTC. It encodes CASSTGGGETQYF.

This clonotype was observed at least ten times. V usage is TRBV20-1 and J usage is TRBJ1-1, with TRBD1 as a possible D gene (5 bases). CDR3 length: 13 amino acids. The germline gives CDR1 DFQATT, CDR2 SNEGSKA (reference sequence). V lost 5 bases and J lost 0, with 10 bases in between. The CDR3 region is CSAAGPMNTEAFF. For the CDR3, the DNA is TGCAGTGCTGCGGGACCGATGAACACTGAAGCTTTCTTT.